These 29 T cell receptor beta chains came from one sample sequenced in a study of long-term antiretroviral therapy in people with HIV. The authors ran the immunoSEQ assay, v3.0, at survey level. Assay: immunoSEQ multiplex PCR; the TCRdb copy retains only in-frame clones and omits some. Of around 29,000 clones in the sample, more than 90% were seen once. The sample was unsorted PBMCs, taken 6.3 years after starting antiretroviral therapy. The source is a man aged 30 to 45 with HIV.

This clone showed up just once. This CDR3 is CASLEVYEQYF. The CDR3 DNA follows: TGTGCCAGCTTGGAAGTATACGAGCAGTACTTC. V usage is TRBV27 and J usage is TRBJ2-7; D is uncertain. Germline V gives CDR1 MNHEY, CDR2 SMNVEV (reference sequence). Between the trimmed V and J ends, which lost 8 bases and 4 bases, there was a span of 9 bases. The CDR3 contains 11 residues.

This clone is a singleton in its sample. The chain couples TRBV4-3 to TRBJ1-2; D uncertain. Trimming pared 0 bases from V and 2 bases from J, leaving 7 bases between. The germline V gene has CDR1 LGHNA and CDR2 YSLEER. The CDR3 totals 14 residues. This CDR3 is CASSQDRRNYGYTF. The CDR3 region has the DNA TGCGCCAGCAGCCAAGATAGAAGGAACTATGGCTACACCTTC.

The chain uses TRBV6-5 and TRBJ1-2; the match to TRBD1 covers 8 bases. V gave up 2 bases and J gave up 8 bases; unmatched junction bases: 7. Germline assignment: CDR1 MNHEY and CDR2 SVGAGI. The CDR3 runs 14 residues. The CDR3 nucleotides read TGTGCCAGCAGTTACGGACAGGGATTCGGCGGCTACACCTTC. Amino acids: CASSYGQGFGGYTF.

The chain couples TRBV10-2 to TRBJ1-3; unclear D gene. V gave up 8 bases and J gave up 4 bases, with 6 bases separating them. Germline CDR1 WSHSY, CDR2 SAAADI. The CDR3 runs 11 residues. The CDR3 reads CASSSGNTIYF. The CDR3 nucleotides read TGCGCCAGCTCGTCAGGAAACACCATATATTTT.

The rearrangement links TRBV21-1 to TRBJ1-1. TRBV21-1 is tagged as a pseudogene. This CDR3 comprises 17 residues. CDR3 coding DNA: TGTGCCAGCAGCAAACGATATGGGAGGCAGATGAACACTGAAGCTTTCTTT. Its protein is CASSKRYGRQMNTEAFF.

This chain connects TRBV5-4 to TRBJ2-1; 9 positions agree with TRBD1. Germline-derived CDR1 and CDR2 are SGHNT and YYREEE (reference sequence). The trim removed 4 bases at V and 10 bases at J, leaving 6 bases unmatched. The CDR3 sequence is 13 residues long. The CDR3 is CASSLNRGREQFF. In DNA, the CDR3 is TGTGCCAGCAGCCTAAACAGGGGGCGGGAGCAGTTCTTC.

The gene calls are TRBV13 and TRBJ1-6; D unresolved. Germline V gives CDR1 PRHDT, CDR2 FYEKMQ (reference sequence). The V and J ends lost 4 bases and 0 bases respectively, with 10 bases between them. CDR3 length equals 16 residues. CDR3 DNA sequence: TGTGCCAGCAGCTCCCTTCGGGACTCCTATAATTCACCCCTCCACTTT. Translation gives CASSSLRDSYNSPLHF. The variable domain in full, completed from reference TRBV13 and TRBJ1-6, reads AAGVIQSPRHLIKEKRETATLKCYPIPRHDTVYWYQQGPGQDPQFLISFYEKMQSDKGSIPDRFSAQQFSDYHSELNMSSLELGDSALYFCASSSLRDSYNSPLHFGNGTRLTVT.

The rearrangement joins TRBV9 to TRBJ2-2; possibly TRBD1 or TRBD2 for D (5 bases each). The CDR3 covers 16 residues. The germline CDR1 and CDR2 sequences are SGDLS and YYNGEE. The germline V and J ends were trimmed by 3 bases and 2 bases, with 14 bases remaining between them. The CDR3 is CASSGTGTINTGELFF. CDR3 sequence (DNA): TGTGCCAGCAGCGGAACCGGGACCATTAACACCGGGGAGCTGTTTTTT.

The chain combines TRBV7-3 with TRBJ2-3; D may correspond to TRBD1 or TRBD2 (5 bases each). CDR1 and CDR2 (germline): SGHTA, FQGTGA. This CDR3 comprises 18 residues. V shed 0 bases and J shed 2 bases, with 18 bases lying between them. DNA of the CDR3: TGTGCCAGCAGCTTAACGTTCAGGGACGGACCACACACAGATACGCAGTATTTT. Amino acid sequence: CASSLTFRDGPHTDTQYF.

The rearrangement uses TRBV6-5 and TRBJ2-2, with a weak D call TRBD2 (6 bases). This CDR3 is 13 amino acids long. Trimming took 6 bases from V and 4 from J, leaving 9 bases between them. Looked up from germline, CDR1 is MNHEY and CDR2 is SVGAGI. The CDR3 DNA reads TGTGCCAGCAGGATGGAGGGCACCGGGGAGCTGTTTTTT. It encodes CASRMEGTGELFF.

The gene calls are TRBV27 and TRBJ2-7, with 9 bases identical to TRBD1. J was trimmed by 3 bases and V by 2 bases; bases with no gene match: 2. Germline-derived CDR1 and CDR2 are MNHEY and SMNVEV (reference sequence). The CDR3 totals 14 residues. CDR3 loop: CASSLRDRDYEQYF. CDR3 bases: TGTGCCAGCAGTTTAAGGGACAGGGACTACGAGCAGTACTTC.

The chain uses TRBV19 and TRBJ2-4, with D tentatively TRBD2 (6 bases). Trimming stripped 1 base from V and 6 bases from J, with 10 bases between. Per the germline V gene, CDR1 is LNHDA and CDR2 is SQIVND (reference sequence). The CDR3 has 14 amino acids. The CDR3 spells CASSIGQGGNIQYF. DNA of the CDR3: TGTGCCAGTAGTATAGGGCAGGGAGGAAACATTCAGTACTTC. The variable domain in full, with the rest retrieved from reference TRBV19 and TRBJ2-4, is DGGITQSPKYLFRKEGQNVTLSCEQNLNHDAMYWYRQDPGQGLRLIYYSQIVNDFQKGDIAEGYSVSREKKESFPLTVTSAQKNPTAFYLCASSIGQGGNIQYFGAGTRLSVL.

The V and J genes are TRBV2 and TRBJ2-2; maybe TRBD1 (5 bases). Germline CDR1 reads SNHLY; CDR2 reads FYNNEI. Trimming shortened V by 10 bases and J by 0 bases, and 12 bases separated the two germline ends. This CDR3 comprises 14 residues. The CDR3: CATQGHANTGELFF. The CDR3 region has the DNA TGTGCCACCCAGGGTCACGCGAACACCGGGGAGCTGTTTTTT.

Here the CDR3 reads CASSPQMTGGAKSQPQHF. The CDR3, as DNA: TGTGCCAGCTCACCACAAATGACAGGGGGCGCAAAAAGTCAGCCCCAGCATTTT. The V and J genes are TRBV18 and TRBJ1-5; 10 bases align to TRBD1. CDR1 and CDR2 (germline): KGHSH, LQKENI. Germline trimming cut 1 base from V and 6 bases from J; bases unmatched to any gene: 12. The CDR3 length is 18 residues.

This chain links TRBV7-2 with TRBJ2-3, with 15 bases identical to TRBD2. Germline CDR1 SGHTA, CDR2 FQGNSA. V lost 5 bases, J lost 6 bases, and 12 bases stayed unmatched. The CDR3 consists of 18 residues. For the CDR3, the DNA is TGTGCCAGCAGCCGGGGACTAGCGGGGGGTTACGACCGTGATACGCAGTATTTT. Translating it yields CASSRGLAGGYDRDTQYF. The variable domain in full, completed from reference TRBV7-2 and TRBJ2-3, reads GAGVSQSPSNKVTEKGKDVELRCDPISGHTALYWYRQSLGQGLEFLIYFQGNSAPDKSGLPSDRFSAERTGGSVSTLTIQRTQQEDSAVYLCASSRGLAGGYDRDTQYFGPGTRLTVL.

The count of this clone is one. One end of the junction is discordant with germline, which a read error may explain. This chain uses TRBV7-7 with TRBJ2-5; 9 bases align to TRBD2. CDR1 SSHAT and CDR2 FNYEAQ come from the germline V gene (reference sequence). The CDR3 has 14 amino acids. The CDR3 here is CASSPGLAGETQYF. The CDR3 region has the DNA TGTGCTAGCAGTCCGGGACTAGCTGGTGAGACCCAGTACTTC.

V gene TRBV6-1 combines with J gene TRBJ2-2; D remains unclear. This CDR3 region has 15 residues. Trimming took 2 bases from V and 2 from J, leaving 9 bases between them. Germline V gene sequence: CDR1 MNHNS, CDR2 SASEGT. The CDR3 protein is CASSEYVTNTGELFF. The CDR3 DNA reads as TGTGCCAGCAGTGAATACGTCACTAACACCGGGGAGCTGTTTTTT.

The chain carries TRBV7-6 and TRBJ2-2; 11 bases align to TRBD2. Germline assignment: CDR1 SGHVS and CDR2 FNYEAQ. The length of the CDR3 is 16 residues. V trimming: 5 bases; J trimming: 5 bases; junction bases outside the gene matches: 7. The DNA of the CDR3 is TGTGCCAGCAGCCCCTTTCTAGCGGGGGGTACCGGGGAGCTGTTTTTT. Amino acid sequence: CASSPFLAGGTGELFF.

The V call is TRBV28, the J call TRBJ2-6, with TRBD1 identical over 7 bases. The CDR3 loop spans 16 amino acids. Germline V lookup: CDR1 MDHEN, CDR2 SYDVKM. The V and J ends lost 11 bases and 0 bases, in that order; junction bases with no gene match: 10. The CDR3: CAVAPGTASGANVLTF. DNA for the CDR3: TGTGCCGTTGCCCCCGGGACAGCCTCTGGGGCCAACGTCCTGACTTTC.

This chain connects TRBV10-3 to TRBJ1-3, with D uncertain. CDR1 is ENHRY and CDR2 is SYGVKD in the germline V gene. This CDR3 spans 11 amino acids. V was pared by 10 bases and J by 4 bases, with 8 bases between. CDR3 in DNA: TGTGCCACTCAAAAGGGAAACACCATATATTTT. It specifies CATQKGNTIYF.

This clone appeared a single time. This rearrangement joins TRBV6-5 to TRBJ1-1; D gene uncertain. V gave up 5 bases and J gave up 10 bases, with 14 bases separating them. The CDR3 consists of 12 residues. The V gene's germline CDR1 is MNHEY and CDR2 SVGAGI. The CDR3 loop reads CASSPGGLVAFF. The CDR3 DNA reads TGTGCCAGCAGTCCGGGAGGGTTGGTAGCTTTCTTT.

V usage is TRBV14 and J usage is TRBJ1-2; tentatively, D is TRBD1 (5 bases). The V end was cut by 0 bases, the J end by 7 bases, with 15 bases between. CDR1 SGHDN and CDR2 FVKESK come from the germline V gene. The length of the CDR3 is 15 residues. The CDR3 nucleotides are TGTGCCAGCAGCCAAGAGGGTTGGGGCCCCGGTGGCTACACCTTC. This translates into CASSQEGWGPGGYTF.

V gene TRBV6-1 combines with J gene TRBJ1-2; a weak D match, TRBD1 (6 bases). Germline V gene data show CDR1 as MNHNS and CDR2 as SASEGT. V was pared by 3 bases and J by 8 bases, with 16 bases between. CDR3 size: 14 residues. The CDR3 DNA reads TGTGCCAGCAGTGATCGAACAGGGACGCGCGGCTACACCTTC. Translating gives CASSDRTGTRGYTF.

The chain is built from TRBV27 and TRBJ1-1; D unresolved. Germline CDR1 reads MNHEY; CDR2 reads SMNVEV (reference sequence). The CDR3 has 11 residues. V lost 6 bases to trimming and J lost 1 base, with 3 bases between them. Written as DNA, the CDR3 is TGTGCCAGCAGGGCGAACACTGAAGCTTTCTTT. Its translation is CASRANTEAFF.

The rearrangement joins TRBV2 to TRBJ2-7; 11 nucleotides agree with TRBD2. From germline, CDR1 is SNHLY and CDR2 FYNNEI. The CDR3 has 14 residues. The J segment lost 2 bases and the V segment lost 10 bases, leaving 7 bases of the junction unmatched. This chain's CDR3 is CATVSGRVTYEQYF. The CDR3 bases are TGTGCCACGGTTAGCGGGAGGGTAACCTACGAGCAGTACTTC.

This chain connects TRBV4-2 to TRBJ1-1; TRBD1 might be the D (5 bases). The V end was cut by 0 bases, the J end by 4 bases, with 12 bases between. Germline V gene lookup returns CDR1 LGHNA and CDR2 YNFKEQ. The CDR3 length is 15 residues. The CDR3 coding sequence is TGTGCCAGCAGCCAAGAGGGCAGGGAACGCACTGAAGCTTTCTTT. Translating gives CASSQEGRERTEAFF.

V usage is TRBV6-5 and J usage is TRBJ1-1, with 10 nucleotides matching TRBD1. The CDR3 has 15 residues. Per germline, CDR1 MNHEY and CDR2 SVGAGI. V was clipped by 2 bases and J by 1 base; unmatched bases: 1. The CDR3 nucleotides read TGTGCCAGCAGTTACCGACAGGGGGCGAACACTGAAGCTTTCTTT. This encodes CASSYRQGANTEAFF.

V gene TRBV6-6 combines with J gene TRBJ2-7; 8 nucleotides align to TRBD1. Germline loops: CDR1 MNHNY, CDR2 SVGAGI (reference sequence). This CDR3 contains 15 residues. With V trimmed by 5 bases and J by 3 bases, 9 bases remained unmatched. The CDR3 DNA reads TGTGCCAGCAGTGATACGGACAGGGCCCTCTACGAGCAGTACTTC. This encodes CASSDTDRALYEQYF.

The rearrangement uses TRBV29-1 and TRBJ2-4; possible D gene TRBD2, 6 bases. There are 12 residues in the CDR3. Trimming removed 1 base at V and 6 bases at J, with 7 bases between. Germline V lookup: CDR1 SQVTM, CDR2 ANQGSEA. The CDR3 loop reads CSVEGRGNIQYF. CDR3 DNA: TGCAGCGTTGAAGGGCGGGGAAACATTCAGTACTTC.